These 24 T cell receptor beta chains were sequenced from one sample in a study of T cells in Graves' hyperthyroidism and ophthalmopathy. From RNA transcripts, TCR beta CDR3 regions were amplified. With the HTBI primer set, the TCR CDR3 went through a first round of RT-PCR. TCRdb reanalysed the multiplex PCR reads using MiXCR and keeps one entry per CDR3 protein. The sample consists of some 570,000 distinct CDR3 sequences, more than 15% of them appearing once. What was sequenced was blood. These receptors originate from a woman younger than 30 with Graves' ophthalmopathy.

This clonotype was observed a few times. The genes are TRBV2 and TRBJ2-1; D gene uncertain. Germline-derived CDR1 and CDR2 are SNHLY and FYNNEI. The CDR3 has 14 residues. V was clipped by 5 bases and J by 0 bases, with 8 bases between them. The CDR3 region is CASSNWGSYNEQFF. The CDR3 region has the DNA TGTGCCAGCAGTAACTGGGGCTCCTACAATGAGCAGTTCTTC.

This clonotype appeared many times. CDR3 region: CASSLGAGAYEQYF. The CDR3 nucleotides are TGTGCCAGCAGTTTAGGGGCCGGAGCCTACGAGCAGTACTTC. This rearrangement joins TRBV27 to TRBJ2-7; D might be TRBD1 (5 bases). The germline gives CDR1 MNHEY, CDR2 SMNVEV (reference sequence). This CDR3 is built from 14 residues. Deletions cut 2 bases from V and 2 bases from J, with 10 bases between.

A few counts support this clonotype. This chain uses TRBV28 with TRBJ1-4, with TRBD1 identical over 7 bases. Germline V lookup: CDR1 MDHEN, CDR2 SYDVKM. The CDR3 runs 14 residues. V trimming: 3 bases; J trimming: 13 bases; junction bases outside the gene matches: 11. In DNA, the CDR3 is TGTGCCAGCAGTTTCAGGGGGGACGCAAAGATACTGTTTTTT. Its protein product is CASSFRGDAKILFF.

This clonotype has just a few counts. This chain joins TRBV7-3 and TRBJ2-1; D not certain. Trimming removed 5 bases at V and 10 bases at J, with 12 bases between. This CDR3 region has 12 residues. In germline, CDR1 is SGHTA, CDR2 FQGTGA. CDR3 sequence (DNA): TGTGCCAGCAGCCTCCCGGGTGGGGAGCAGTTCTTC. Residues: CASSLPGGEQFF. Complete variable domain (other parts from reference TRBV7-3 and TRBJ2-1): GAGVSQTPSNKVTEKGKYVELRCDPISGHTALYWYRQSLGQGPEFLIYFQGTGAADDSGLPNDRFFAVRPEGSVSTLKIQRTERGDSAVYLCASSLPGGEQFFGPGTRLTVL.

This clonotype was counted at least ten times. The rearrangement joins TRBV6-2 or TRBV6-3 to TRBJ2-7; no reliable D call. CDR3 length equals 11 residues. Germline values: CDR1 MNHEY, CDR2 SVGEGT. V lost 4 bases and J 6 bases, leaving 7 bases between the germline ends. CDR3 DNA: TGTGCCAGCAGTTTCCCTGGCGAGCAGTACTTC. It is translated as CASSFPGEQYF.

On this clonotype: Since no conserved phenylalanine or tryptophan closes the CDR3, a read error is the likely cause. This chain uses TRBV7-9 with TRBJ2-2; 7 positions agree with TRBD2. This CDR3 contains 13 residues. Trimming at V came to 5 bases and at J to 6 bases, leaving 3 bases not matched to a gene. CDR1 is SEHNR and CDR2 is FQNEAQ in the germline V gene (reference sequence). The CDR3 sequence is CASSNREAGELFS. DNA for the CDR3: TGTGCCAGCAGCAACCGGGAGGCCGGGGAGCTGTTTTCT.

The chain carries TRBV7-2 and TRBJ2-5; D is unclear. CDR3 length: 13 residues. CDR1 and CDR2 (germline): SGHTA, FQGNSA. The V end was cut by 4 bases, the J end by 5 bases, with 11 bases between. The CDR3, as DNA: TGTGCCAGCAGCTCGGCGATAGAGGAGACCCAGTACTTC. Translating it yields CASSSAIEETQYF. Based on the CDR3 plus reference TRBV7-2 and TRBJ2-5, the full variable domain is GAGVSQSPSNKVTEKGKDVELRCDPISGHTALYWYRQSLGQGLEFLIYFQGNSAPDKSGLPSDRFSAERTGGSVSTLTIQRTQQEDSAVYLCASSSAIEETQYFGPGTRLLVL.

At least ten counts were recorded for this clonotype. The chain is built from TRBV20-1 and TRBJ2-1; 13 nucleotides line up with TRBD2. With 5 bases clipped from V and 13 bases from J, the junction kept 8 bases outside the gene matches. The CDR3 totals 13 residues. Germline V gives CDR1 DFQATT, CDR2 SNEGSKA (reference sequence). The CDR3 loop reads CSARAGLAGPQFF. DNA for the CDR3: TGCAGTGCTCGGGCGGGACTAGCGGGACCACAGTTCTTC.

Regarding this clonotype: A junction boundary mismatches the germline segment, possibly from a read error. This rearrangement joins TRBV6-2 or TRBV6-3 to TRBJ2-1; a weak D match, TRBD2 (6 bases). Looked up from germline, CDR1 is MNHEY and CDR2 is SVGEGT. CDR3 length: 14 residues. CDR3: CASRTSGDRNEQFF. As DNA, the CDR3 is TGCGCCAGCAGGACCTCGGGAGATAGAAACGAGCAGTTCTTC.

This clonotype was picked up a small number of times. CDR3 protein: CAITPGLAGVPREQYF. For the CDR3, the DNA is TGTGCCATCACCCCGGGACTAGCGGGAGTCCCCCGCGAGCAGTACTTC. The V gene is TRBV10-3, the J gene TRBJ2-7; TRBD2 matches at 14 bases. J gave up 6 bases and V 7 bases, and 11 bases lay outside the gene matches. The CDR3 sequence is 16 residues long. Germline loops: CDR1 ENHRY, CDR2 SYGVKD.

The chain employs TRBV14 and TRBJ2-4; D is ambiguous. Trimming stripped 1 base from V and 0 bases from J, with 7 bases between. This CDR3 spans 15 amino acids. The germline V gene has CDR1 SGHDN and CDR2 FVKESK. The CDR3 is CASSQVGLAKNIQYF. The CDR3 coding sequence is TGTGCCAGCAGCCAAGTGGGATTAGCCAAAAACATTCAGTACTTC.

This sequence joins TRBV7-9 and TRBJ1-4; D might be TRBD1 (5 bases). The CDR3 spans 13 residues. Germline V gene lookup returns CDR1 SEHNR and CDR2 FQNEAQ (reference sequence). Trimming took off 2 bases at V and 14 bases at J, with 15 bases between the two ends. CDR3 protein: CASSLSTGTPLFF. The CDR3 DNA reads TGTGCCAGCAGCTTATCCACCGGGACCCCTCTGTTTTTT.

This clonotype has a count of ten or more. The chain has TRBV20-1 and TRBJ2-2; D uncertain. V gave up 0 bases and J gave up 6 bases, with 5 bases separating them. Germline V gene lookup returns CDR1 DFQATT and CDR2 SNEGSKA (reference sequence). This CDR3 comprises 12 residues. The CDR3 DNA is TGCAGTGCTAGAGATGACCCCGGGGAGCTGTTTTTT. It codes for CSARDDPGELFF.

This clonotype was seen repeatedly, ten times or more. The chain links TRBV12-5 to TRBJ1-1; D possibly corresponds to TRBD1 (6 bases). The CDR3 consists of 15 residues. Trimming stripped 9 bases from V and 0 bases from J, with 17 bases between. Germline assignment: CDR1 LGHNT and CDR2 FRNRAP. For the CDR3, the DNA is TGTGCTAGCCTGATTCGGGGGGCCGTGAACACTGAAGCTTTCTTT. Amino acids: CASLIRGAVNTEAFF.

V usage is TRBV2 and J usage is TRBJ2-2, with 7 bases identical to TRBD2. Germline V gene lookup returns CDR1 SNHLY and CDR2 FYNNEI. The CDR3 covers 14 residues. The V and J ends lost 6 bases and 4 bases, in that order; junction bases with no gene match: 5. This CDR3 reads CASRPGRGTGELFF. The CDR3 bases are TGTGCCAGCAGACCGGGGAGGGGCACCGGGGAGCTGTTTTTT.

This clonotype was observed many times. This chain connects TRBV6-2 or TRBV6-3 to TRBJ1-2, with a weak D call TRBD1 (6 bases). The CDR3 has 15 residues. Per germline, CDR1 MNHEY and CDR2 SVGEGT. V was cut by 7 bases and J by 0 bases, with 15 bases left in between. The CDR3 coding sequence is TGTGCCAGCATCTCCACAGGGTCCTCTAACTATGGCTACACCTTC. Translated: CASISTGSSNYGYTF.

The genes are TRBV10-3 and TRBJ2-1; no clear D. Germline V gene lookup returns CDR1 ENHRY and CDR2 SYGVKD. Trimming shortened V by 6 bases and J by 5 bases, and 14 bases separated the two germline ends. The CDR3 contains 14 residues. DNA for the CDR3: TGTGCCATCAGCGGACGGACGGAAGACAATGAGCAGTTCTTC. Residues: CAISGRTEDNEQFF.

This clonotype occurred many times. An end of the junction does not agree with germline; a read error may underlie this. The genes are TRBV28 and TRBJ2-7; D tentatively reads TRBD1 or TRBD2 (6 bases each). Per the germline V gene, CDR1 is MDHEN and CDR2 is SYDVKM. This CDR3 is built from 14 residues. In DNA form, the CDR3 reads TGTGCCACCAGTTTAGGGGGGATATCCTACGAGCAGTACTTC. It yields the protein CATSLGGISYEQYF.

This clonotype has at least ten counts. The chain is built from TRBV2 and TRBJ1-1, with a possible D match to TRBD1 (6 bases). Germline V gives CDR1 SNHLY, CDR2 FYNNEI. The CDR3 has 17 amino acids. Trimming shortened V by 5 bases and J by 5 bases, and 24 bases separated the two germline ends. CDR3 in DNA: TGTGCCAGCAGTTACCCAACTACAGGGTCGAAAGGGACTGAAGCTTTCTTT. Its translation: CASSYPTTGSKGTEAFF.

This clonotype was recorded at least ten times. The V gene is TRBV30, the J gene TRBJ1-1; TRBD1 matches 7 bases. J gave up 7 bases and V 5 bases, and 7 bases lay outside the gene matches. The germline V gene has CDR1 GTSNPN and CDR2 SVGIG (reference sequence). This CDR3 comprises 12 residues. CDR3 loop: CAWDSGTVEAFF. Here the CDR3 DNA reads TGTGCCTGGGATTCCGGGACAGTTGAAGCTTTCTTT.

This clonotype was observed a handful of times. The chain couples TRBV7-9 to TRBJ2-7; 7 bases match TRBD1. Germline V CDR1 and CDR2: SEHNR, FQNEAQ (reference sequence). The V segment lost 0 bases and the J segment 4 bases; nucleotides outside the gene matches: 3. CDR3 length: 14 residues. The chain's CDR3 is CASSLADRTYEQYF. Here the CDR3 DNA reads TGTGCCAGCAGCTTAGCGGACAGGACGTACGAGCAGTACTTC.

This clonotype was picked up many times. The CDR3 DNA sequence: TGTGCCAGCAGCTCTGACTACGCAGGGTTAGGCAATCAGCCCCAGCATTTT. It is translated as CASSSDYAGLGNQPQHF. The rearrangement uses TRBV7-9 and TRBJ1-5; possibly TRBD1 for D (5 bases). CDR3 length: 17 residues. Trimming took off 4 bases at V and 2 bases at J, with 18 bases between the two ends. CDR1 SEHNR and CDR2 FQNEAQ come from the germline V gene (reference sequence).

The J gene is TRBJ2-1, the V gene TRBV6-6; TRBD2 agrees at 9 bases. Germline V gene sequence: CDR1 MNHNY, CDR2 SVGAGI (reference sequence). V gave up 2 bases and J gave up 9 bases; unmatched junction bases: 8. This CDR3 has 15 residues. CDR3 sequence reads: CASSYMRGGSGEQFF. DNA of the CDR3: TGTGCCAGCAGTTACATGCGGGGGGGCAGTGGTGAGCAGTTCTTC.

The CDR3 DNA sequence: TGTGCCAGCAGCCAAGATACTCAGTGGGCAGTGCTCTACGAGCAGTACTTC. Protein sequence: CASSQDTQWAVLYEQYF. V and J are TRBV3-1 and TRBJ2-7, with D unclear. V was pared by 0 bases and J by 3 bases, with 18 bases between. This CDR3 spans 17 amino acids. Germline V gives CDR1 LGHDT, CDR2 YNNKEL (reference sequence).